This TCR beta chain was sequenced for a study of blood T cell repertoires in COVID-19. Looking at the study overall: Material from acute and convalescent COVID-19 was sourced from the United States, Italy and Spain. PBMCs, B-cell-depleted T cells, or T cells were the source of the cDNA or gDNA that made up the material.

In the authors' workflow: Scientists estimated how many nucleated cells there were by amplifying reference gene primers. Method: immunoSEQ multiplex PCR; TCRdb's copy keeps in-frame clones and lacks some. From that table come the V and J calls and clone size; the DNA was used to work out D and trimming. The sample has 170,000 or so clones; around 83% are singletons. Trimming left V 2 bases short and J 7 bases short, with 14 bases between. Germline CDR1 reads MDHEN; CDR2 reads SYDVKM. The CDR3 sequence is 14 residues long. This clone was picked up a small number of times. The TCR comes from a man aged 50-59 years with active or convalescent COVID-19. The chain links TRBV28 to TRBJ1-1; weak D call: TRBD1 (5 bases). Specimen: peripheral blood. CDR3 nucleotides: TGTGCCAGCAGTTTAGGGACTGATATTCGTGAAGCTTTCTTT. As protein: CASSLGTDIREAFF.